The clone carrying this TCR beta chain was observed a handful of times. Its antigen remains unknown. These data belong to a study of pediatric ulcerative colitis. Study-wide points: This repertoire reflects total lymphocytes rather than subpopulations like regulatory T cells. Blood-rectal clonal overlap within each person was significantly higher in ulcerative colitis patients than controls.

The CDR3 contains 8 residues. V lost 6 bases, J lost 16 bases, and 10 bases lay in between. From germline, CDR1 is DFQATT and CDR2 SNEGSKA (reference sequence). Control subjects, colonoscoped for suspected IBD, had macroscopically and histologically normal endoscopy. Each sample received Survey-level depth of up to 500,000 reads. TCRdb's copy holds only in-frame clones and misses some; the assay was immunoSEQ multiplex PCR. The sample lists 55,000 to 70,000 clones, 87% seen once, with nearly 1.5% in the top ten. The receptor was derived from a boy aged 10-17 years who was a control in a study of pediatric ulcerative colitis. The chain couples TRBV20-1 to TRBJ1-5; no firm D call. Source material: blood. CDR3 protein: CSAPDFHF. In nucleotides, the CDR3 is TGCAGTGCCCCCGATTTCCATTTT.